The 21 T cell receptor beta chains below all came from one sample that was sequenced in a study of T-cell reconstitution after alpha-beta-depleted transplantation in children. During its preparation, the TCRbeta library received unique molecular identifiers. TCRdb passed the PCR reads through MiXCR, listing each CDR3 protein once. The table lists approximately 630,000 distinct CDR3 sequences, around 14% of them singletons. The source was PBMCs, collected before TCRalphabeta/CD19-depleted stem cell transplant. Receptors originate from a girl aged 2-10 years with congenital amegakaryocytic thrombocytopenia, due to receive a stem cell transplant.

V usage is TRBV10-3 and J usage is TRBJ2-1; D ambiguous. Trimming took 2 bases from V and 1 from J, leaving 6 bases between them. Per germline, CDR1 ENHRY and CDR2 SYGVKD. This CDR3 comprises 14 residues. The CDR3 DNA sequence: TGTGCCATCAGTGAGATAGGGTCCTACAATGAGCAGTTCTTC. Its translation: CAISEIGSYNEQFF.

This clonotype was seen a few times. The chain links TRBV7-8 to TRBJ2-1; D could derive from TRBD1 or TRBD2 (5 bases each). The CDR3 runs 15 residues. V dropped 5 bases and J dropped 0 bases, with 11 bases sitting between them. The germline CDR1 and CDR2 sequences are SGHVS and FQNEAQ. The DNA of the CDR3 is TGTGCCAGCAGCCCGGGGCCCCTCTCCTACAATGAGCAGTTCTTC. This translates into CASSPGPLSYNEQFF.

This clonotype came up many times. The chain recombines TRBV12-3 or TRBV12-4 with TRBJ2-7; D call uncertain. This CDR3 spans 15 amino acids. V was pared by 4 bases and J by 2 bases, with 15 bases between. As DNA, the CDR3 is TGTGCCAGCAGTTCCCGGTACCCCTACACCTACGAGCAGTACTTC. Translating it yields CASSSRYPYTYEQYF.

The V call is TRBV20-1, the J call TRBJ2-7; either TRBD1 or TRBD2 may fit D (5 bases each). Trimming took off 0 bases at V and 5 bases at J, with 11 bases between the two ends. The germline V gene has CDR1 DFQATT and CDR2 SNEGSKA (reference sequence). The CDR3 sequence is 13 residues long. CDR3 in amino acids: CSAREPGADEQYF. The CDR3 DNA reads TGCAGTGCTAGAGAACCCGGGGCCGACGAGCAGTACTTC.

This clonotype has at least ten counts. This chain connects TRBV5-1 to TRBJ2-2, with TRBD1 matching over 7 bases. V shed 5 bases and J 4 bases; nucleotides not matched to a gene: 5. The germline V gene has CDR1 SGHRS and CDR2 YFSETQ. The CDR3 consists of 14 residues. The DNA for the CDR3 is TGCGCCAGCAGTCCGGACAGGTCCACCGGGGAGCTGTTTTTT. It encodes CASSPDRSTGELFF.

This clonotype came up a few times. The chain has TRBV9 and TRBJ2-1; D gene uncertain. The CDR3 totals 15 residues. CDR1 and CDR2 from the germline V gene are SGDLS and YYNGEE. V was cut by 0 bases and J by 2 bases, with 9 bases left in between. CDR3 sequence: CASSVASWAYNEQFF. The DNA for the CDR3 is TGTGCCAGCAGCGTAGCCTCTTGGGCCTACAATGAGCAGTTCTTC.

This clonotype was observed a handful of times. V and J are TRBV12-3 or TRBV12-4 and TRBJ2-7, with 7 bases that match TRBD1. The CDR3 is made up of 15 amino acids. The trim removed 6 bases at V and 3 bases at J, leaving 11 bases unmatched. The CDR3 DNA is TGTGCCAGCAGCTACCCGGGACAGTCTCTCTACGAGCAGTACTTC. Protein product: CASSYPGQSLYEQYF.

This clonotype was recorded at least ten times. V usage is TRBV4-1 and J usage is TRBJ2-7; weak D call: TRBD2 (5 bases). The CDR3 loop spans 14 amino acids. Germline lookup yields CDR1 MGHRA and CDR2 YSYEKL. The V end was cut by 7 bases, the J end by 1 base, with 14 bases between. CDR3 sequence reads: CASTSSAASYEQYF. In DNA form, the CDR3 reads TGCGCCAGCACCTCTTCAGCGGCTTCCTACGAGCAGTACTTC.

This clonotype was seen more than once but under ten times. The chain links TRBV7-9 to TRBJ2-6; D unclear. The CDR3 runs 14 residues. The ends were cut back, 3 bases at V and 3 bases at J, with 6 bases in the middle. From germline, CDR1 is SEHNR and CDR2 FQNEAQ (reference sequence). This CDR3 is CASSFIFGANVLTF. CDR3 DNA: TGTGCCAGCAGCTTCATCTTTGGGGCCAACGTCCTGACTTTC.

This clonotype occurred many times. The rearrangement joins TRBV15 to TRBJ2-2; D is perhaps TRBD2 (5 bases). Trimming cost V 4 bases and J 5 bases, with 17 bases left between them. The CDR3 has 16 residues. The germline V gene has CDR1 LNHNV and CDR2 YYDKDF (reference sequence). The CDR3 protein is CATSNKRLHGTGELFF. CDR3 coding DNA: TGTGCCACCAGCAATAAGAGACTACACGGAACCGGGGAGCTGTTTTTT.

The V and J genes are TRBV11-1 and TRBJ1-1; tentatively, D is TRBD1 (5 bases). The CDR3 has 18 residues. Per the germline V gene, CDR1 is SGHAT and CDR2 is FQDESV (reference sequence). V lost 5 bases to trimming and J lost 4 bases, with 26 bases between them. The CDR3 DNA follows: TGTGCCAGCAGCCAGGGTGGTGGAGTGGGATTGGGGAGCACTGAAGCTTTCTTT. Translated, it gives CASSQGGGVGLGSTEAFF.

The chain recombines TRBV2 with TRBJ2-3; the D is unclear. V was shortened by 8 bases and J by 3 bases, with 15 bases between the two germline ends. This CDR3 has 14 amino acids. Per germline, CDR1 SNHLY and CDR2 FYNNEI. DNA for the CDR3: TGTGCCAGCCCCCCGGAGCCTAGGACAGATACGCAGTATTTT. It specifies CASPPEPRTDTQYF.

There are many counts of this clonotype. The V gene is TRBV5-1, the J gene TRBJ1-1; the D gene is possibly TRBD1 (5 bases). Between the trimmed V and J ends, which lost 0 bases and 7 bases, there was a span of 10 bases. The germline gives CDR1 SGHRS, CDR2 YFSETQ. The CDR3 has 13 residues. In nucleotides, the CDR3 is TGCGCCAGCAGCTTGGTGGGACCGGGTGAAGCTTTCTTT. Amino acids: CASSLVGPGEAFF.

This clonotype was counted a few times. The gene calls are TRBV20-1 and TRBJ2-1, with D uncertain. Germline loops: CDR1 DFQATT, CDR2 SNEGSKA (reference sequence). V lost 3 bases, J lost 7 bases, and 13 bases lay in between. This CDR3 comprises 13 residues. CDR3 protein: CSASVTAWNEQFF. The CDR3 DNA is TGCAGTGCTAGTGTTACCGCTTGGAATGAGCAGTTCTTC.

In its sample, this clonotype was seen many times. The gene calls are TRBV6-1 and TRBJ1-5, with unresolved D. The CDR3 sequence is 12 residues long. Between the trimmed V and J ends, which lost 4 bases and 11 bases, there was a span of 12 bases. In germline, CDR1 is MNHNS, CDR2 SASEGT. CDR3 region: CASSAVPGTQHF. The DNA of the CDR3 is TGTGCCAGCAGTGCCGTGCCGGGCACCCAGCATTTT.

In regard to this clonotype: A much larger clonotype is one base distant, so this may be a read error. The chain links TRBV6-5 to TRBJ1-2, with D possibly being TRBD1 (5 bases). CDR1 is MNHEY, CDR2 SVGAGI, per germline. This CDR3 has 12 residues. CDR3 in amino acids: CASNYDRYGYTF. The CDR3, as DNA: TGTGCCAGCAATTACGACAGATATGGCTACACCTTC.

The chain is built from TRBV4-1 and TRBJ2-7; D is ambiguous. CDR3 length equals 14 residues. Trimming took off 3 bases at V and 3 bases at J, with 12 bases between the two ends. Looked up from germline, CDR1 is MGHRA and CDR2 is YSYEKL. CDR3 sequence: CASSHLERGYEQYF. The CDR3 DNA is TGCGCCAGCAGCCATCTCGAGCGCGGCTACGAGCAGTACTTC.

This clonotype was observed at least ten times. This CDR3 is CASSFSLRSPGNTIYF. The CDR3 DNA follows: TGCGCCAGCAGCTTTAGTTTACGGAGTCCTGGAAACACCATATATTTT. The chain combines TRBV5-1 with TRBJ1-3; D is unresolved. Germline loops: CDR1 SGHRS, CDR2 YFSETQ. The CDR3 extends over 16 amino acids. V was pared by 2 bases and J by 2 bases, with 14 bases between. The whole variable domain, remainder taken from reference TRBV5-1 and TRBJ1-3, is KAGVTQTPRYLIKTRGQQVTLSCSPISGHRSVSWYQQTPGQGLQFLFEYFSETQRNKGNFPGRFSGRQFSNSRSEMNVSTLELGDSALYLCASSFSLRSPGNTIYFGEGSWLTVV.

This clonotype has a count of ten or more. This sequence joins TRBV6-5 and TRBJ1-1; no clear D gene. Germline lookup yields CDR1 MNHEY and CDR2 SVGAGI. Trimming took 11 bases from V and 1 from J, leaving 14 bases between them. There are 13 residues in the CDR3. CDR3 DNA: TGTGCCGCAACGGCTTGGGAGAACACTGAAGCTTTCTTT. Protein sequence: CAATAWENTEAFF.

This clonotype has ten or more counts. V usage is TRBV6-1 and J usage is TRBJ2-1, with no clear D. Germline V gives CDR1 MNHNS, CDR2 SASEGT. V dropped 2 bases and J dropped 5 bases, with 1 base sitting between them. This CDR3 spans 11 amino acids. The CDR3 DNA reads as TGTGCCAGCAGTGAAAACAATGAGCAGTTCTTC. Encoded protein: CASSENNEQFF.

This clonotype was counted only a few times. This sequence joins TRBV12-3 or TRBV12-4 and TRBJ2-7; D gene ambiguous. CDR3 length equals 12 residues. Trimming cost V 5 bases and J 2 bases, with 7 bases left between them. CDR3 bases: TGTGCCAGCAGTGCCGGGCCCTACGAGCAGTACTTC. Amino acid sequence: CASSAGPYEQYF.